These 23 T cell receptor beta chains share one sample of origin, sequenced in a study of cytomegalovirus exposure and HLA in healthy donors. PCR amplification relied on 60 Vbeta primers (plus 13 Jbeta primers). Clones were read by immunoSEQ multiplex PCR, and TCRdb kept only the in-frame ones, dropping some. In the table there are about 130,000 clones, more than 70% of which are singletons. Sequences were obtained from PBMCs. These receptors originate from a human donor in good health.

This sequence joins TRBV19 and TRBJ2-5; D remains ambiguous. The CDR3 covers 11 residues. The ends were cut back, 5 bases at V and 2 bases at J, with 3 bases in the middle. CDR1 and CDR2 from the germline V gene are LNHDA and SQIVND (reference sequence). CDR3 loop: CASSQQETQYF. The DNA for the CDR3 is TGTGCCAGTAGTCAACAAGAGACCCAGTACTTC.

The chain joins TRBV19 to TRBJ1-1, with D hard to call. Per germline, CDR1 LNHDA and CDR2 SQIVND (reference sequence). The CDR3 totals 14 residues. Trimming took off 1 base at V and 7 bases at J, with 13 bases between the two ends. CDR3 amino acids: CASSIVSGPIEAFF. The CDR3 DNA reads as TGTGCCAGTAGTATAGTTAGCGGACCGATTGAAGCTTTCTTT.

This clone was recorded only once. The chain is built from TRBV5-6 and TRBJ2-5; the D gene is possibly TRBD1 (6 bases). From germline, CDR1 is SGHDT and CDR2 YYEEEE. V lost 0 bases, J lost 10 bases, and 13 bases lay in between. This CDR3 spans 13 amino acids. The CDR3 nucleotides read TGTGCCAGCAGCTTGGGGGGGCGGGTGGGCCAGTACTTC. It is translated as CASSLGGRVGQYF.

V is TRBV9 and J is TRBJ2-7; D is unresolved. The V end was cut by 0 bases, the J end by 0 bases, with 7 bases between. This CDR3 comprises 14 residues. In germline, CDR1 is SGDLS, CDR2 YYNGEE. The CDR3 DNA is TGTGCCAGCAGCGTAGGAGACTTCTCCTACGAGCAGTACTTC. It specifies CASSVGDFSYEQYF.

This chain uses TRBV29-1 with TRBJ1-4; D may be TRBD1 (5 bases). Germline-derived CDR1 and CDR2 are SQVTM and ANQGSEA. The CDR3 spans 14 residues. With 6 bases removed from V and 5 bases from J, the gap between germline ends came to 16 bases. For the CDR3, the DNA is TGCAGCGTGACAACAGGTTTTCAAAATGAAAAACTGTTTTTT. It yields the protein CSVTTGFQNEKLFF. Filled out from reference TRBV29-1 and TRBJ1-4, the complete variable domain reads SAVISQKPSRDICQRGTSLTIQCQVDSQVTMMFWYRQQPGQSLTLIATANQGSEATYESGFVIDKFPISRPNLTFSTLTVSNMSPEDSSIYLCSVTTGFQNEKLFFGSGTQLSVL.

As for this clone: An end of the junction does not agree with germline; a read error may underlie this. The gene calls are TRBV7-7 and TRBJ2-1; D might be TRBD1 (6 bases). This CDR3 contains 13 residues. CDR1 and CDR2 from the germline V gene are SSHAT and FNYEAQ (reference sequence). CDR3 sequence: CASSKTGQDEQFF. CDR3 sequence (DNA): TGTGCTAGCAGCAAAACAGGGCAGGACGAGCAGTTCTTC.

This clone was seen a handful of times. The chain carries TRBV7-9 and TRBJ1-4; D might be TRBD1 (6 bases). Germline V gene data show CDR1 as SEHNR and CDR2 as FQNEAQ (reference sequence). CDR3 length equals 15 residues. V was cut by 4 bases and J by 6 bases, with 15 bases left in between. The CDR3 loop reads CASSSRTGRHEKLFF. The CDR3 coding sequence is TGTGCCAGCAGCTCCAGAACAGGGAGACATGAAAAACTGTTTTTT.

The V and J genes are TRBV25-1 and TRBJ2-5, with 7 positions matching TRBD2. The germline V gene encodes CDR1 MGHDK and CDR2 SYGVNS. CDR3 length: 14 residues. The ends lost 5 bases at V and 3 bases at J; junction bases unmatched: 6. The CDR3 reads CASSRGAGEETQYF. For the CDR3, the DNA is TGTGCCAGCAGTCGGGGCGCGGGGGAAGAGACCCAGTACTTC.

V usage is TRBV25-1 and J usage is TRBJ2-1; maybe TRBD2 (5 bases). There are 11 residues in the CDR3. With 3 bases removed from V and 12 bases from J, the gap between germline ends came to 9 bases. Germline CDR1 MGHDK, CDR2 SYGVNS. CDR3 in amino acids: CASSENRGQFF. DNA of the CDR3: TGTGCCAGCAGTGAGAACCGGGGGCAGTTCTTC.

The chain employs TRBV7-9 and TRBJ1-6, with D possibly being TRBD1 (6 bases). V gave up 5 bases and J gave up 0 bases, with 14 bases separating them. Germline values: CDR1 SEHNR, CDR2 FQNEAQ (reference sequence). CDR3 length: 17 amino acids. The CDR3 loop is CASSRGAYSSYNSPLHF. CDR3 nucleotides: TGTGCCAGCAGCCGGGGGGCCTATAGCTCCTATAATTCACCCCTCCACTTT.

This clone was detected only a few times. The V and J genes are TRBV18 and TRBJ1-1; perhaps TRBD1 as D (6 bases). The V gene's germline CDR1 is KGHSH and CDR2 LQKENI. Trimming removed 3 bases at V and 0 bases at J, with 8 bases between. This CDR3 is 14 amino acids long. The CDR3 loop reads CASSPDRMNTEAFF. In DNA, the CDR3 is TGTGCCAGCTCACCCGACAGGATGAACACTGAAGCTTTCTTT. The variable domain in full, completed from reference TRBV18 and TRBJ1-1, reads NAGVMQNPRHLVRRRGQEARLRCSPMKGHSHVYWYRQLPEEGLKFMVYLQKENIIDESGMPKERFSAEFPKEGPSILRIQQVVRGDSAAYFCASSPDRMNTEAFFGQGTRLTVV.

This rearrangement joins TRBV11-2 to TRBJ1-1; possible D gene TRBD1, 6 bases. The CDR3 sequence is 16 residues long. Germline values: CDR1 SGHAT, CDR2 FQNNGV. The V and J ends lost 3 bases and 1 base respectively, with 15 bases between them. DNA for the CDR3: TGTGCCAGCAGCTTCTGGAGACAGGAACCGAACACTGAAGCTTTCTTT. Its protein product is CASSFWRQEPNTEAFF.

This chain uses TRBV6-5 with TRBJ2-5; 10 bases are shared with TRBD2. From germline, CDR1 is MNHEY and CDR2 SVGAGI. The CDR3 covers 16 residues. Germline trimming cut 0 bases from V and 5 bases from J; bases unmatched to any gene: 6. Written as DNA, the CDR3 is TGTGCCAGCAGTTACTCCCCAGCGGGGGGGCTGGAGACCCAGTACTTC. Translated, it gives CASSYSPAGGLETQYF.

This clone was found once. This rearrangement joins TRBV5-1 to TRBJ1-2, with 7 bases fitting TRBD1. The CDR3 spans 14 residues. Trimming took 3 bases from V and 6 from J; bases not matched to a gene: 8. CDR1 is SGHRS and CDR2 is YFSETQ in the germline V gene. The CDR3 here is CASSSQGVLNGYTF. The CDR3 DNA is TGCGCCAGCAGCTCTCAGGGGGTTTTAAATGGCTACACCTTC.

In this sample, this clone turned up once. J is TRBJ1-5 and V is TRBV19; 10 bases are shared with TRBD1. Germline V lookup: CDR1 LNHDA, CDR2 SQIVND (reference sequence). V trimming: 5 bases; J trimming: 7 bases; junction bases outside the gene matches: 5. This CDR3 is 14 amino acids long. As DNA, the CDR3 is TGTGCCAGTAGTTGGGACAGGGGTGAGCAGCCCCAGCATTTT. It codes for CASSWDRGEQPQHF. Supplemented by reference TRBV19 and TRBJ1-5, the full variable domain reads DGGITQSPKYLFRKEGQNVTLSCEQNLNHDAMYWYRQDPGQGLRLIYYSQIVNDFQKGDIAEGYSVSREKKESFPLTVTSAQKNPTAFYLCASSWDRGEQPQHFGDGTRLSIL.

A few counts support this clone. The chain uses TRBV9 and TRBJ1-2; TRBD1 might be the D (6 bases). V lost 3 bases, J lost 6 bases, and 24 bases lay in between. The CDR3 length is 17 residues. Germline-derived CDR1 and CDR2 are SGDLS and YYNGEE. Written as DNA, the CDR3 is TGTGCCAGCAGCGAGGGAGGGGGGGGCGCGCTGTTGGATGGCTACACCTTC. Its translation is CASSEGGGGALLDGYTF. Full variable domain (outside the CDR3, taken from reference TRBV9 and TRBJ1-2): DSGVTQTPKHLITATGQRVTLRCSPRSGDLSVYWYQQSLDQGLQFLIQYYNGEERAKGNILERFSAQQFPDLHSELNLSSLELGDSALYFCASSEGGGGALLDGYTFGSGTRLTVV.

This clone has more than one count but fewer than ten. J is TRBJ1-4 and V is TRBV4-1, with TRBD1 matching 7 bases. The germline gives CDR1 MGHRA, CDR2 YSYEKL. The CDR3 totals 15 residues. V lost 2 bases and J lost 7; bases outside the gene matches: 7. The CDR3 region is CASSQPTGLIEKLFF. DNA of the CDR3: TGCGCCAGCAGCCAACCGACAGGGTTGATTGAAAAACTGTTTTTT.

V usage is TRBV29-1 and J usage is TRBJ1-6; TRBD1 aligns across 7 bases. CDR1 and CDR2 (germline): SQVTM, ANQGSEA. This CDR3 has 14 amino acids. The V and J ends lost 7 bases and 0 bases, in that order; junction bases with no gene match: 3. CDR3 nucleotide sequence: TGCAGCGCGCGGGACAGCTCCTATAATTCACCCCTCCACTTT. Residues: CSARDSSYNSPLHF.

This chain uses TRBV7-9 with TRBJ2-5; 7 bases agree with TRBD2. Trimming removed 5 bases from V and 2 bases from J; junction bases left unmatched: 5. Germline V gene lookup returns CDR1 SEHNR and CDR2 FQNEAQ (reference sequence). CDR3 length equals 14 residues. In DNA form, the CDR3 reads TGTGCCAGCAGCCCCCGGGGGGTACAAGAGACCCAGTACTTC. This translates into CASSPRGVQETQYF.

This clone has only a few counts. V gene TRBV10-2 combines with J gene TRBJ1-2, with 7 bases aligning to TRBD1. Germline CDR1 is WSHSY and CDR2 is SAAADI. The CDR3 is made up of 13 amino acids. V was pared by 6 bases and J by 7 bases, with 8 bases of the junction left unmatched. CDR3 residues: CASSPQGTGGYTF. CDR3 nucleotides: TGCGCCAGCAGCCCACAGGGGACGGGTGGCTACACCTTC.

The rearrangement uses TRBV7-9 and TRBJ2-3, with D possibly being TRBD1 (5 bases). CDR1 is SEHNR, CDR2 FQNEAQ, per germline (reference sequence). CDR3 size: 15 residues. V was cut by 5 bases and J by 2 bases, with 14 bases left in between. CDR3 sequence: CASSQHVRATDTQYF. CDR3 nucleotide sequence: TGTGCCAGCAGCCAGCACGTCAGGGCCACAGATACGCAGTATTTT. The full variable domain, rest sourced from reference TRBV7-9 and TRBJ2-3, is DTGVSQNPRHKITKRGQNVTFRCDPISEHNRLYWYRQTLGQGPEFLTYFQNEAQLEKSRLLSDRFSAERPKGSFSTLEIQRTEQGDSAMYLCASSQHVRATDTQYFGPGTRLTVL.

The gene calls are TRBV7-8 and TRBJ1-6; 10 nucleotides align to TRBD1. Germline lookup yields CDR1 SGHVS and CDR2 FQNEAQ. This CDR3 is 16 amino acids long. Trimming cost V 7 bases and J 7 bases; bases outside gene matches: 10. CDR3 sequence (DNA): TGTGCCAGCACTAAAGTTCCGGGACAGGGGAATTCACCCCTCCACTTT. It specifies CASTKVPGQGNSPLHF.

The chain combines TRBV5-1 with TRBJ1-1; 8 positions agree with TRBD1. This CDR3 is built from 13 residues. V gave up 1 base and J gave up 5 bases; unmatched junction bases: 1. Germline values: CDR1 SGHRS, CDR2 YFSETQ. The CDR3 loop is CASSLQGATEAFF. CDR3 in DNA: TGCGCCAGCAGCTTGCAGGGGGCGACTGAAGCTTTCTTT. The full variable domain, with the rest looked up from reference TRBV5-1 and TRBJ1-1, is KAGVTQTPRYLIKTRGQQVTLSCSPISGHRSVSWYQQTPGQGLQFLFEYFSETQRNKGNFPGRFSGRQFSNSRSEMNVSTLELGDSALYLCASSLQGATEAFFGQGTRLTVV.